The 30 T cell receptor beta chains below were found in one sample sequenced in a study of cytomegalovirus exposure and HLA in healthy donors (dated by TCRdb to about 2017). To prepare the library, the immunoSEQ multiplex PCR assay was applied. In TCRdb, the immuneACCESS table is reduced to in-frame sequences with V and J assigned. These tables do not hold every clone; where another copy was compared, an unresolved V gene accounts for under half, and the others remain unexplained. The sample records some 210,000 clones, 70% to 90% of which are singletons. The ten top clones hold roughly 5.4% of the sample. Sequencing was performed on PBMCs. The receptors originated from a woman in her late teens or twenties in good health and CMV-seronegative.

The V gene is TRBV30, the J gene TRBJ1-4, with D maybe TRBD1 (5 bases). Deletions cut 0 bases from V and 8 bases from J, with 16 bases between. Germline V CDR1 and CDR2: GTSNPN, SVGIG (reference sequence). The CDR3 totals 15 residues. The CDR3 sequence is CAWSVIDSRREKLFF. In DNA, the CDR3 is TGTGCCTGGAGTGTAATTGACAGTAGAAGGGAAAAACTGTTTTTT. The whole variable domain, remainder taken from reference TRBV30 and TRBJ1-4, is SQTIHQWPATLVQPVGSPLSLECTVEGTSNPNLYWYRQAAGRGLQLLFYSVGIGQISSEVPQNLSASRPQDRQFILSSKKLLLSDSGFYLCAWSVIDSRREKLFFGSGTQLSVL.

DNA for the CDR3: TGTGCCAGCAGTAGACTAGGGGAGGCCCAGTACTTC. Translating it yields CASSRLGEAQYF. This chain joins TRBV2 and TRBJ2-5; maybe TRBD2 (6 bases). Trimming took off 5 bases at V and 9 bases at J, with 13 bases between the two ends. Germline V CDR1 and CDR2: SNHLY, FYNNEI. CDR3 size: 12 residues. The variable domain in full, completed from reference TRBV2 and TRBJ2-5, reads EPEVTQTPSHQVTQMGQEVILRCVPISNHLYFYWYRQILGQKVEFLVSFYNNEISEKSEIFDDQFSVERPDGSNFTLKIRSTKLEDSAMYFCASSRLGEAQYFGPGTRLLVL.

This clone was counted at least ten times. V gene TRBV28 combines with J gene TRBJ2-1, with 10 positions matching TRBD2. The CDR3 has 16 residues. V lost 3 bases to trimming and J lost 6 bases; unmatched junction nucleotides: 8. Germline values: CDR1 MDHEN, CDR2 SYDVKM. DNA for the CDR3: TGTGCCAGCAGTTTTTCGAAGGCTAGCGGGAGCAATGAGCAGTTCTTC. Protein product: CASSFSKASGSNEQFF.

The chain is built from TRBV6-5 and TRBJ2-5; D is unclear. CDR1 and CDR2 (germline): MNHEY, SVGAGI. Trimming took off 2 bases at V and 5 bases at J, with 9 bases between the two ends. This CDR3 comprises 13 residues. CDR3 coding DNA: TGTGCCAGCAGTTACACCACCATGGAGACCCAGTACTTC. Translated: CASSYTTMETQYF.

This clone was counted once. The V gene is TRBV5-1, the J gene TRBJ1-2; no clear D gene. CDR1 is SGHRS and CDR2 is YFSETQ in the germline V gene. The V and J ends lost 2 bases and 8 bases respectively, with 16 bases between them. The CDR3 sequence is 14 residues long. For the CDR3, the DNA is TGCGCCAGCAGCTTTGGCCCAAGCAAGGAGGGCTACACCTTC. It specifies CASSFGPSKEGYTF.

V usage is TRBV28 and J usage is TRBJ2-7, with 9 bases that match TRBD1. V shed 6 bases, J shed 5 bases, and the junction held 8 bases outside the gene matches. The CDR3 is 14 residues long. Germline lookup yields CDR1 MDHEN and CDR2 SYDVKM. CDR3 bases: TGTGCCAGCAGCCAAACCGGGACAGGGAACGAGCAGTACTTC. It is translated as CASSQTGTGNEQYF.

The J gene is TRBJ2-3, the V gene TRBV4-1; TRBD2 matches at 11 bases. This CDR3 has 16 residues. The germline V gene has CDR1 MGHRA and CDR2 YSYEKL. The trim removed 2 bases at V and 5 bases at J, leaving 6 bases unmatched. The DNA of the CDR3 is TGCGCCAGCAGCCAATGGGGGACTAGCGGCATAGATACGCAGTATTTT. Amino acids: CASSQWGTSGIDTQYF.

A few counts support this clone. The chain carries TRBV7-9 and TRBJ1-2, with D possibly TRBD1 on 5 matching bases. Per germline, CDR1 SEHNR and CDR2 FQNEAQ (reference sequence). Trimming left V 5 bases short and J 5 bases short, with 15 bases between. The CDR3 covers 14 residues. The CDR3 loop reads CASSGTSKEYGYTF. The CDR3 nucleotides are TGTGCCAGCAGCGGGACTTCTAAAGAGTATGGCTACACCTTC.

V gene TRBV2 combines with J gene TRBJ1-4; TRBD1 is a possible D gene (6 bases). There are 15 residues in the CDR3. CDR1 and CDR2 from the germline V gene are SNHLY and FYNNEI. V lost 3 bases and J lost 15, with 23 bases in between. The CDR3 nucleotides are TGTGCCAGCAGTGAGGTCCGGGGGAGATGGGGGCGGGTGTTTTTT. Translation: CASSEVRGRWGRVFF.

V usage is TRBV28 and J usage is TRBJ1-2; 7 bases match TRBD1. Germline V lookup: CDR1 MDHEN, CDR2 SYDVKM. The CDR3 runs 16 residues. V lost 3 bases and J lost 2; bases outside the gene matches: 9. DNA of the CDR3: TGTGCCAGCAGTTTGACAGGGAGGTACGGGAACTATGGCTACACCTTC. Translated, it gives CASSLTGRYGNYGYTF.

V usage is TRBV15 and J usage is TRBJ2-3; 10 bases match TRBD2. Per germline, CDR1 LNHNV and CDR2 YYDKDF (reference sequence). The CDR3 contains 14 residues. V lost 6 bases to trimming and J lost 2 bases; unmatched junction nucleotides: 2. The CDR3: CATRGTSDTDTQYF. In DNA, the CDR3 is TGTGCCACCAGGGGGACTAGCGACACAGATACGCAGTATTTT.

DNA of the CDR3: TGTGCCAGCAGCGTAGCGGGAGGTTACACAGATACGCAGTATTTT. Amino acids: CASSVAGGYTDTQYF. The genes are TRBV7-3 and TRBJ2-3; 10 bases are shared with TRBD2. V dropped 5 bases and J dropped 2; count of bases not matched to a gene: 4. This CDR3 is built from 15 residues. Per germline, CDR1 SGHTA and CDR2 FQGTGA.

This clone is a singleton in its sample. The CDR3 reads CASSPRTYGYTF. The DNA for the CDR3 is TGTGCCAGCAGCCCCCGGACTTATGGCTACACCTTC. This chain joins TRBV11-2 and TRBJ1-2; D not certain. Germline lookup yields CDR1 SGHAT and CDR2 FQNNGV. V shed 5 bases and J shed 5 bases, with 9 bases lying between them. This CDR3 has 12 amino acids.

The chain has TRBV7-6 and TRBJ2-7; 9 nucleotides align to TRBD1. This CDR3 is built from 16 residues. Germline V gene sequence: CDR1 SGHVS, CDR2 FNYEAQ. After removal of 4 bases from V and 4 bases from J, the junction contained 11 bases not matched to a gene. CDR3 loop: CASSSKGTGNDYEQYF. CDR3 nucleotide sequence: TGTGCCAGCAGCTCAAAGGGGACAGGGAACGATTACGAGCAGTACTTC.

The V call is TRBV7-5, the J call TRBJ2-3; the table names TRBD2, a call not compared with the DNA. TRBV7-5 is labeled a pseudogene. The CDR3 extends over 10 amino acids. CDR3 bases: TGTGTCAGATCCCCCCCGGTGGAGTATTTT. Amino acid sequence: CVRSPPVEYF.

V and J are TRBV7-8 and TRBJ2-7, with TRBD1 matching over 11 bases. The CDR3 length is 14 residues. J gave up 2 bases and V 7 bases, and 4 bases lay outside the gene matches. CDR1 SGHVS and CDR2 FQNEAQ come from the germline V gene. CDR3 nucleotides: TGTGCCAGCACCTTGGGACAGGGGGCCTACGAGCAGTACTTC. Translating it yields CASTLGQGAYEQYF.

The rearrangement joins TRBV30 to TRBJ1-1, with 9 positions matching TRBD1. This CDR3 contains 16 residues. Germline CDR1 reads GTSNPN; CDR2 reads SVGIG (reference sequence). J was trimmed by 3 bases and V by 0 bases; bases with no gene match: 8. In DNA form, the CDR3 reads TGTGCCTGGAGTGTACCCGGGACAGGGTTCGACACTGAAGCTTTCTTT. Amino acid sequence: CAWSVPGTGFDTEAFF.

The chain joins TRBV2 to TRBJ2-7; tentative D call: TRBD1 (6 bases). The germline V and J ends were trimmed by 9 bases and 3 bases, with 18 bases remaining between them. The CDR3 is made up of 14 amino acids. Germline V gene data show CDR1 as SNHLY and CDR2 as FYNNEI. DNA for the CDR3: TGTGCCAGTTGGTCCGACAGGTTGGTCTACGAGCAGTACTTC. This gives the protein CASWSDRLVYEQYF.

The CDR3: CASSLMTPNTEAFF. The CDR3 DNA sequence: TGTGCCAGCAGCTTAATGACCCCGAACACTGAAGCTTTCTTT. The chain links TRBV7-3 to TRBJ1-1; D is unresolved. The CDR3 runs 14 residues. V dropped 1 base and J dropped 1 base, with 7 bases sitting between them. CDR1 SGHTA and CDR2 FQGTGA come from the germline V gene.

The chain couples TRBV7-9 to TRBJ1-1, with no clear D. V was cut by 4 bases and J by 4 bases, with 7 bases left in between. Germline V CDR1 and CDR2: SEHNR, FQNEAQ (reference sequence). CDR3 size: 12 residues. CDR3 amino acids: CASSSSSTEAFF. In DNA, the CDR3 is TGTGCCAGCAGCTCCAGTAGCACTGAAGCTTTCTTT. Variable domain in full (rest from reference TRBV7-9 and TRBJ1-1): DTGVSQNPRHKITKRGQNVTFRCDPISEHNRLYWYRQTLGQGPEFLTYFQNEAQLEKSRLLSDRFSAERPKGSFSTLEIQRTEQGDSAMYLCASSSSSTEAFFGQGTRLTVV.

The rearrangement uses TRBV2 and TRBJ2-1, with no clear D. CDR3 length: 11 amino acids. V gave up 4 bases and J gave up 2 bases, with 0 bases separating them. Per germline, CDR1 SNHLY and CDR2 FYNNEI. In DNA, the CDR3 is TGTGCCAGCAGTGCCTACAATGAGCAGTTCTTC. This translates into CASSAYNEQFF.

V gene TRBV5-1 combines with J gene TRBJ1-1, with TRBD1 matching 7 bases. This CDR3 contains 16 residues. Germline V gene sequence: CDR1 SGHRS, CDR2 YFSETQ. The V gene end was trimmed by 4 bases and the J gene end by 4 bases; junction bases not matched to a gene: 13. The CDR3 DNA reads as TGCGCCAGCAGCAAACAGGGGAGAGGGGTGGGCACTGAAGCTTTCTTT. This gives the protein CASSKQGRGVGTEAFF.

The chain recombines TRBV18 with TRBJ1-2; D might be TRBD1 (5 bases). The CDR3 length is 13 residues. The V gene lost 6 bases and the J gene lost 3 bases, with 11 bases spanning the gap. Germline assignment: CDR1 KGHSH and CDR2 LQKENI. The DNA for the CDR3 is TGTGCCAGCTCCCCGGGGGAAGACTATGGCTACACCTTC. Its translation is CASSPGEDYGYTF. Filled out from reference TRBV18 and TRBJ1-2, the complete variable domain reads NAGVMQNPRHLVRRRGQEARLRCSPMKGHSHVYWYRQLPEEGLKFMVYLQKENIIDESGMPKERFSAEFPKEGPSILRIQQVVRGDSAAYFCASSPGEDYGYTFGSGTRLTVV.

This rearrangement joins TRBV10-2 to TRBJ2-7; 8 nucleotides line up with TRBD1. This CDR3 comprises 14 residues. Germline trimming cut 5 bases from V and 5 bases from J; bases unmatched to any gene: 8. Germline CDR1 WSHSY, CDR2 SAAADI. CDR3 nucleotide sequence: TGCGCCAGCAGTCCGGGACAGGCTGGCGACGAGCAGTACTTC. Translated, it gives CASSPGQAGDEQYF.

The gene calls are TRBV11-2 and TRBJ1-2; no clear D gene. V lost 1 base, J lost 0 bases, and 9 bases lay in between. The CDR3 loop spans 15 amino acids. Germline CDR1 is SGHAT and CDR2 is FQNNGV. CDR3 DNA: TGTGCCAGCAGCTTAGCCGGCAGCCCTAACTATGGCTACACCTTC. Its protein product is CASSLAGSPNYGYTF.

The rearrangement joins TRBV6-5 to TRBJ1-3; maybe TRBD1 (5 bases). This CDR3 spans 15 amino acids. The germline V and J ends were trimmed by 2 bases and 6 bases, with 14 bases remaining between them. The germline V gene encodes CDR1 MNHEY and CDR2 SVGAGI. The CDR3 region is CASSYKQGRKNTIYF. CDR3 DNA: TGTGCCAGCAGTTACAAGCAGGGAAGGAAAAACACCATATATTTT.

The chain couples TRBV28 to TRBJ1-2; D unclear. CDR3 length: 15 amino acids. The germline V and J ends were trimmed by 6 bases and 6 bases, with 20 bases remaining between them. Germline V gene lookup returns CDR1 MDHEN and CDR2 SYDVKM. CDR3 bases: TGTGCCAGCAGATTCGGGCTGGGGAAGACTAATGGCTACACCTTC. Translation: CASRFGLGKTNGYTF.

J is TRBJ2-1 and V is TRBV6-1, with 15 nucleotides matching TRBD2. Germline CDR1 MNHNS, CDR2 SASEGT. The CDR3 totals 16 residues. Trimming took 3 bases from V and 8 from J; bases not matched to a gene: 5. The CDR3 DNA sequence: TGTGCCAGCAGTGAGACGGGACTAGCGGGAGGATATGAGCAGTTCTTC. It is translated as CASSETGLAGGYEQFF.

The V and J genes are TRBV6-5 and TRBJ1-2, with a possible D match to TRBD1 (5 bases). Deletions cut 6 bases from V and 1 base from J, with 12 bases between. The germline V gene has CDR1 MNHEY and CDR2 SVGAGI. The CDR3 consists of 14 residues. CDR3 loop: CASSRGTFNYGYTF. DNA for the CDR3: TGTGCCAGCAGCCGGGGGACCTTTAACTATGGCTACACCTTC.

V and J are TRBV5-1 and TRBJ1-2; 9 bases fit TRBD1. The J segment lost 4 bases and the V segment lost 0 bases, leaving 7 bases of the junction unmatched. CDR1 and CDR2 (germline): SGHRS, YFSETQ. The CDR3 spans 16 residues. The DNA for the CDR3 is TGCGCCAGCAGCTTGGATGGGGACAGGGTCGGCTATGGCTACACCTTC. This codes for CASSLDGDRVGYGYTF.